This TCR beta chain derives from a study of siplizumab effects on memory and regulatory T cells. The assay was immunoSEQ multiplex PCR, and TCRdb's table has in-frame clones only and misses some. The sample lists over 80,000 clones, approximately 88% seen once, with less than 2% in the top ten. The junction had 8 bases not matched to a gene; V was cut back by 4 bases and J by 9 bases. CDR1 SGHTA and CDR2 FQGNSA come from the germline V gene. The CDR3 loop spans 14 amino acids. The sample holds one count of this clone. The antigen is not known. Findings of the study overall: No more than a minor fraction of alloreactive clones could be traced back to unstimulated subsets. Siplizumab caused a significant drop in alloreactive sequences traceable to unstimulated CD4+ memory cells. Tregs proliferating in siplizumab cultures lacked confirmation of their suppressive function.

What was sequenced was Tregs sorted from blood. The receptor comes from a human donor in good health. The chain recombines TRBV7-2 with TRBJ1-5, with 8 bases lining up with TRBD1. The CDR3 here is CASSSTGATPPQHF. The CDR3 nucleotides read TGTGCCAGCAGCTCGACAGGGGCCACTCCGCCCCAGCATTTT.